The TCR beta chain under discussion was sequenced for a study of CD4+ T cells in melanoma. Study results and limitations: Diverse differentiation states were reported for melanoma neoantigen-specific CD4+ T cells. CD8+ T cell, macrophage and B cell function reportedly correlated with neoantigen-specific CD4+ T cells.

CDR3 length equals 15 residues. V lost 3 bases and J lost 8, with 16 bases in between. From germline, CDR1 is MGHRA and CDR2 YSYEKL. Assay: immunoSEQ multiplex PCR; the TCRdb copy retains only in-frame clones and omits some. The repertoire holds around 18,000 clones, with about 83% as singletons. Worth noting for this clone: Its specificity is not known.

Sequencing was carried out using cells from a culture (not recorded whether cultured in vitro). This receptor was obtained from a human donor with melanoma. The rearrangement links TRBV4-1 to TRBJ1-4; D is possibly TRBD1 (6 bases). DNA of the CDR3: TGCGCCAGCAGCCATGGACAGTTGAGGGCCGAAAAACTGTTTTTT. Its translation: CASSHGQLRAEKLFF.